The T cell receptor (beta chain) described here comes from a study of PD-1 blockade in classical Hodgkin lymphoma. General observations from the study: CD8+ TCR diversity did not rise significantly by C4D1, unlike CD4+. Patients who initiated nivolumab within 1 year of ASCT were excluded. Compared with healthy donors, newly diagnosed patients reportedly showed lower baseline TCR diversity.

No patient escaped relapse after autologous stem cell transplantation, and brentuximab vedotin exposure varied. Trimming removed 5 bases from V and 5 bases from J, with 12 bases in between. The CDR3 sequence is 14 residues long. From germline, CDR1 is MNHEY and CDR2 SMNVEV (reference sequence). A word on this clone: What it binds is not known.

Measured with immunoSEQ multiplex PCR; TCRdb has only the in-frame clones, and not every one. The profile covers some 43,000 clones, with 70% to 90% appearing a single time and 5.5% taken by the ten largest. The J gene is TRBJ1-4, the V gene TRBV27; D gene ambiguous. The material was peripheral blood mononuclear cells (PBMCs), obtained before the second cycle of nivolumab. The source is a human donor with classical Hodgkin lymphoma. The CDR3 DNA sequence: TGTGCCAGCAGTAACAGAGGTTGGAATGAAAAACTGTTTTTT. Amino acids: CASSNRGWNEKLFF.